The 27 T cell receptor beta chains presented below share a single source sample, sequenced in a study of neurological immune-mediated disorders. TCRdb re-derived calls from the 5' RACE reads in MiXCR, one entry per CDR3 protein. The sample contains 50,000 to 65,000 distinct CDR3 sequences, approximately 3.9% of which appear only once. The specimen was PBMCs. These receptors were taken from a young man with multiple sclerosis.

Ten or more counts support this clonotype. V gene TRBV7-9 combines with J gene TRBJ1-2, with a weak D call TRBD1 (6 bases). This CDR3 region has 16 residues. CDR1 and CDR2 (germline): SEHNR, FQNEAQ (reference sequence). V was cut by 5 bases and J by 2 bases, with 18 bases left in between. CDR3 coding DNA: TGTGCCAGCAGCCACCGGGACACGGACGGAAACTATGGCTACACCTTC. This translates into CASSHRDTDGNYGYTF. Looking up the rest from reference TRBV7-9 and TRBJ1-2 gives the full variable domain: DTGVSQNPRHKITKRGQNVTFRCDPISEHNRLYWYRQTLGQGPEFLTYFQNEAQLEKSRLLSDRFSAERPKGSFSTLEIQRTEQGDSAMYLCASSHRDTDGNYGYTFGSGTRLTVV.

The table lists this clonotype with many counts. V gene TRBV6-5 combines with J gene TRBJ1-2; 10 bases line up with TRBD1. The J segment lost 6 bases and the V segment lost 4 bases, leaving 5 bases of the junction unmatched. Germline V lookup: CDR1 MNHEY, CDR2 SVGAGI. The CDR3 contains 14 residues. The CDR3 reads CASSSPGQGNGYTF. The CDR3 bases are TGTGCCAGCAGTTCCCCGGGACAGGGGAATGGCTACACCTTC.

A note on this clonotype: A read error may be the cause here, since a much bigger clone is one base away. Given the absence of the conserved phenylalanine or tryptophan at the CDR3 end, a read error is likely. The rearrangement links TRBV5-1 to TRBJ2-3, with 10 bases aligning to TRBD2. V dropped 1 base and J dropped 4; count of bases not matched to a gene: 6. The CDR3 runs to 16 residues. CDR1 and CDR2 (germline): SGHRS, YFSETQ. CDR3 sequence reads: CASSLRASGRPDTQYC. The CDR3 DNA is TGCGCCAGCAGCTTGAGGGCTAGCGGGAGACCAGATACGCAGTATTGT.

The V and J genes are TRBV28 and TRBJ2-3; 9 nucleotides align to TRBD2. The CDR3 runs to 15 residues. The germline V gene encodes CDR1 MDHEN and CDR2 SYDVKM. The V and J ends lost 5 bases and 1 base, in that order; junction bases with no gene match: 4. The CDR3 DNA follows: TGTGCCAGCAGTATTTGGACTAGCGGCACAGATACGCAGTATTTT. Its protein product is CASSIWTSGTDTQYF.

At least ten counts were recorded for this clonotype. The V gene is TRBV3-1, the J gene TRBJ2-5; D is unresolved. Trimming removed 1 base from V and 1 base from J, with 4 bases in between. The CDR3 contains 13 residues. CDR1 and CDR2 (germline): LGHDT, YNNKEL (reference sequence). This CDR3 reads CASSQVSQETQYF. The CDR3 region has the DNA TGTGCCAGCAGCCAAGTGAGCCAAGAGACCCAGTACTTC.

Many counts were recorded for this clonotype. The gene calls are TRBV20-1 and TRBJ1-1; D not certain. V was trimmed by 5 bases and J by 7 bases, leaving 14 bases between them. Germline V gives CDR1 DFQATT, CDR2 SNEGSKA (reference sequence). The CDR3 spans 12 residues. The CDR3 bases are TGCAGTGCTGTCCCTACGCGCTTTGAAGCTTTCTTT. Its protein product is CSAVPTRFEAFF.

In this sample, this clonotype turned up many times. This sequence joins TRBV7-3 and TRBJ2-3; 7 nucleotides agree with TRBD2. Per germline, CDR1 SGHTA and CDR2 FQGTGA. This CDR3 has 15 residues. Germline trimming cut 5 bases from V and 1 base from J; bases unmatched to any gene: 6. The CDR3 sequence is CASSTWTSGTDTQYF. CDR3 in DNA: TGTGCCAGCAGCACCTGGACTAGTGGCACAGATACGCAGTATTTT.

Judged by abundance, this clonotype is medium-sized. V gene TRBV28 combines with J gene TRBJ2-1; 7 positions agree with TRBD2. Trimming removed 2 bases from V and 2 bases from J; junction bases left unmatched: 3. The germline CDR1 and CDR2 sequences are MDHEN and SYDVKM. The CDR3 covers 15 residues. The CDR3 loop is CASSLLAAAYNEQFF. In nucleotides, the CDR3 is TGTGCCAGCAGTTTACTAGCGGCCGCCTACAATGAGCAGTTCTTC. Complete variable domain (other parts from reference TRBV28 and TRBJ2-1): DVKVTQSSRYLVKRTGEKVFLECVQDMDHENMFWYRQDPGLGLRLIYFSYDVKMKEKGDIPEGYSVSREKKERFSLILESASTNQTSMYLCASSLLAAAYNEQFFGPGTRLTVL.

This clonotype was counted ten times or more. The J gene is TRBJ2-5, the V gene TRBV12-3 or TRBV12-4; 8 positions match TRBD2. V shed 6 bases and J 5 bases; nucleotides not matched to a gene: 8. The CDR3 contains 14 residues. The CDR3 DNA is TGTGCCAGCAGCCTTCGGGGCGGGGGGGAGACCCAGTACTTC. Residues: CASSLRGGGETQYF.

The sample holds many counts of this clonotype. The chain couples TRBV9 to TRBJ2-2, with 10 bases fitting TRBD2. The V gene's germline CDR1 is SGDLS and CDR2 YYNGEE. The CDR3 is 15 amino acids. Losses at the gene ends were 4 bases for V and 5 bases for J; bases not matched to a gene: 5. CDR3 in DNA: TGTGCCAGCAGCTCTCCGGGACTAGCGACCGGGGAGCTGTTTTTT. It specifies CASSSPGLATGELFF.

This clonotype was seen a few times. This clone may be a read error of a much larger clone one base away. The V call is TRBV29-1, the J call TRBJ1-1, with D unclear. Germline V gene lookup returns CDR1 SQVTM and CDR2 ANQGSEA. This CDR3 contains 11 residues. The V and J ends lost 7 bases and 3 bases respectively, with 9 bases between them. This CDR3 reads CSAGKDTEAFF. Written as DNA, the CDR3 is TGCAGCGCGGGAAAGGACACTGAAGCTTTCTTT.

This clonotype was counted many times. The J gene is TRBJ2-1, the V gene TRBV6-2 or TRBV6-3; D gene ambiguous. Trimming pared 5 bases from V and 5 bases from J, leaving 10 bases between. The CDR3 is 13 residues long. CDR1 is MNHEY, CDR2 SVGEGT, per germline. For the CDR3, the DNA is TGTGCCAGCAGTCCCCGGATAAACAATGAGCAGTTCTTC. It codes for CASSPRINNEQFF.

At least ten counts were recorded for this clonotype. V is TRBV9 and J is TRBJ2-6; D tentatively fits TRBD1 or TRBD2 (5 bases each). The CDR3 has 18 residues. Per germline, CDR1 SGDLS and CDR2 YYNGEE. V gave up 3 bases and J gave up 2 bases, with 18 bases separating them. CDR3 region: CASSGGPGPPAGANVLTF. The CDR3 DNA reads as TGTGCCAGCAGCGGCGGACCGGGACCACCAGCTGGGGCCAACGTCCTGACTTTC.

Only a few counts were recorded for this clonotype. This sequence joins TRBV6-6 and TRBJ1-4; no firm D call. The CDR3 covers 11 residues. Germline V gene sequence: CDR1 MNHNY, CDR2 SVGAGI (reference sequence). With 6 bases removed from V and 14 bases from J, the gap between germline ends came to 13 bases. The CDR3 loop is CASSHGGGLFF. CDR3 DNA: TGTGCCAGCAGCCACGGCGGCGGGCTGTTTTTT.

At least ten counts were recorded for this clonotype. This chain connects TRBV28 to TRBJ2-5, with 8 bases that match TRBD2. The CDR3 is 13 residues long. Trimming removed 6 bases from V and 3 bases from J; junction bases left unmatched: 3. Germline assignment: CDR1 MDHEN and CDR2 SYDVKM. The chain's CDR3 is CASSAGGKETQYF. The CDR3 DNA reads TGTGCCAGCAGCGCGGGAGGAAAAGAGACCCAGTACTTC.

At least ten counts were recorded for this clonotype. Here the CDR3 reads CASSWDRQEETQYF. The CDR3 DNA follows: TGTGCCAGCAGTTGGGACAGGCAAGAAGAGACCCAGTACTTC. This chain connects TRBV6-5 to TRBJ2-5, with 8 bases lining up with TRBD1. Germline CDR1 and CDR2: MNHEY and SVGAGI. The V segment lost 4 bases and the J segment 3 bases; nucleotides outside the gene matches: 4. This CDR3 comprises 14 residues.

The chain employs TRBV12-3 or TRBV12-4 and TRBJ2-3; D perhaps matches TRBD1 (6 bases). The CDR3 is made up of 14 amino acids. Trimming cost V 5 bases and J 4 bases, with 13 bases left between them. CDR3 coding DNA: TGTGCCAGCAGTCCGGGGCAGGGGCCAGATACGCAGTATTTT. It yields the protein CASSPGQGPDTQYF.

Many counts were recorded for this clonotype. This chain links TRBV9 with TRBJ2-7; D unclear. This CDR3 comprises 14 residues. Germline CDR1 reads SGDLS; CDR2 reads YYNGEE. V was cut by 0 bases and J by 2 bases, with 9 bases left in between. The CDR3 sequence: CASSVDTAAYEQYF. CDR3 nucleotides: TGTGCCAGCAGCGTAGACACAGCAGCCTACGAGCAGTACTTC.

This clonotype was seen many times. The rearrangement links TRBV12-3 or TRBV12-4 to TRBJ2-5; the match to TRBD1 covers 9 bases. The CDR3 is made up of 19 amino acids. V was pared by 5 bases and J by 5 bases, with 21 bases of the junction left unmatched. CDR3 DNA sequence: TGTGCCAGCAGTCTACTATGGACAGGGGTGATGGCGATTGGGGAGACCCAGTACTTC. This gives the protein CASSLLWTGVMAIGETQYF.

This clonotype was recorded many times. The chain joins TRBV20-1 to TRBJ2-3; D gene unclear. Trimming removed 0 bases at V and 0 bases at J, with 4 bases between. This CDR3 comprises 13 residues. CDR1 and CDR2 (germline): DFQATT, SNEGSKA (reference sequence). CDR3 DNA sequence: TGCAGTGCTAGAGATGAGAGCACAGATACGCAGTATTTT. Translation: CSARDESTDTQYF.

This clonotype occurred many times. The J gene is TRBJ2-2, the V gene TRBV12-3 or TRBV12-4; the D gene is possibly TRBD2 (7 bases). This CDR3 is 17 amino acids long. Trimming pared 7 bases from V and 6 bases from J, leaving 24 bases between. The CDR3 region is CASNPKGGGSSSGELFF. DNA for the CDR3: TGTGCCAGCAACCCAAAGGGGGGCGGGAGTAGTTCCGGGGAGCTGTTTTTT.

This clonotype was observed at least ten times. This sequence joins TRBV10-2 and TRBJ2-7; TRBD2 might be the D (6 bases). Per the germline V gene, CDR1 is WSHSY and CDR2 is SAAADI. CDR3 size: 17 residues. V lost 1 base to trimming and J lost 0 bases, with 16 bases between them. In DNA, the CDR3 is TGCGCCAGCAGTGAGTTTCTGGCGGGATTAAGCTCCTACGAGCAGTACTTC. Its translation is CASSEFLAGLSSYEQYF.

This clonotype was picked up many times. The chain is built from TRBV28 and TRBJ2-1; the match to TRBD2 covers 7 bases. After removal of 10 bases from V and 7 bases from J, the junction contained 10 bases not matched to a gene. This CDR3 comprises 13 residues. Per germline, CDR1 MDHEN and CDR2 SYDVKM. In DNA form, the CDR3 reads TGTGCCAACAAAGCGGGACGGTCGAATGAGCAGTTCTTC. It translates to CANKAGRSNEQFF.

This clonotype was counted at least ten times. V is TRBV20-1 and J is TRBJ2-3; the match to TRBD2 covers 12 bases. Germline trimming cut 7 bases from V and 3 bases from J; bases unmatched to any gene: 5. This CDR3 contains 14 residues. Germline-derived CDR1 and CDR2 are DFQATT and SNEGSKA (reference sequence). In DNA, the CDR3 is TGCAGTGGGGCTAGCGGGAGGGCGACAGATACGCAGTATTTT. It encodes CSGASGRATDTQYF.

This clonotype was counted only a few times. The rearrangement joins TRBV5-1 to TRBJ1-5; weak D call: TRBD1 (5 bases). Germline V gives CDR1 SGHRS, CDR2 YFSETQ. V lost 3 bases and J 3 bases, leaving 13 bases between the germline ends. The CDR3 has 15 residues. Written as DNA, the CDR3 is TGCGCCAGCAGCTGGGGGGTCGGGGACAATCAGCCCCAGCATTTT. Translated, it gives CASSWGVGDNQPQHF.

This clonotype has a count of ten or more. The V call is TRBV5-6, the J call TRBJ2-1; D is unclear. Trimming shortened V by 0 bases and J by 5 bases, and 9 bases separated the two germline ends. The CDR3 runs to 14 residues. Looked up from germline, CDR1 is SGHDT and CDR2 is YYEEEE. For the CDR3, the DNA is TGTGCCAGCAGCTTGGTCGTGACGGACAATGAGCAGTTCTTC. Translation: CASSLVVTDNEQFF.

This clonotype was counted many times. J is TRBJ2-5 and V is TRBV5-1; D uncertain. This CDR3 has 13 amino acids. Germline V gene sequence: CDR1 SGHRS, CDR2 YFSETQ. Trimming stripped 0 bases from V and 5 bases from J, with 8 bases between. The CDR3 DNA reads TGCGCCAGCAGCTTGGCAGTTGGGGAGACCCAGTACTTC. Protein product: CASSLAVGETQYF.